The rows below give T cell receptor beta chains drawn from one sample of a study of radiation and T cells in renal cell carcinoma. This table comes from immunoSEQ multiplex PCR, and its TCRdb copy is limited to in-frame clones, with some not included. The sample lists 150,000 or so clones, approximately 90% occurring once. The sample in question was blood, obtained from a patient whose treatment included radiotherapy and nephrectomy. These receptors were taken from a woman in her forties or fifties with renal cell carcinoma. Each CDR3 is given with its conserved first and last residue. The D gene is left open where the match is weak. A clone size is listed for some rows: how often the clone was seen (once, few, many), or a class if it is expanded.

d_call clone_size j_call v_call cdr3_aa cdr3_nt
. once TRBJ1-2 TRBV7-2 CASSLQEIYGYTF TGTGCCAGCAGCTTACAGGAGATCTATGGCTACACCTTC
TRBD1 . TRBJ1-5 TRBV6-1 CASSGSTGVQPQHF TGTGCCAGCAGTGGCTCGACAGGGGTTCAGCCCCAGCATTTT
. . TRBJ2-1 TRBV5-4 CASSLVFYRDLGPNNEQFF TGTGCCAGCAGCTTGGTGTTCTATCGTGACTTAGGGCCCAACAATGAGCAGTTCTTC
TRBD1 . TRBJ2-2 TRBV19 CASTEDRPNTGELFF TGTGCCAGTACTGAGGACAGGCCGAACACCGGGGAGCTGTTTTTT
. . TRBJ1-2 TRBV7-9 CASSLNQPVNYGYTF TGTGCCAGCAGCCTAAATCAACCTGTTAACTATGGCTACACCTTC
. . TRBJ1-2 TRBV9 CASSVVEGLEASGYTF TGTGCCAGCAGCGTAGTGGAGGGCCTCGAGGCGAGTGGCTACACCTTC
TRBD1 . TRBJ2-6 TRBV25-1 CASSEDRGDGANVLTF TGTGCCAGCAGTGAAGACAGGGGGGATGGGGCCAACGTCCTGACTTTC
. . TRBJ1-5 TRBV21-1 CASSVQGQGAGSYGNQPQHF TGTGCCAGCAGCGTACAAGGACAGGGGGCGGGTTCGTACGGCAATCAGCCCCAGCATTTT
. . TRBJ2-1 TRBV27 CASRPAGARTYNEQFF TGTGCCAGCAGACCCGCCGGGGCGCGAACGTACAATGAGCAGTTCTTC
TRBD1 few TRBJ1-6 TRBV4-1 CASSQEGQYNSPLHF TGCGCCAGCAGCCAAGAGGGACAGTATAATTCACCCCTCCACTTT
. . TRBJ1-6 TRBV11-2 CASSLVPVNNSPLHF TGTGCCAGCAGCTTAGTCCCGGTGAATAATTCACCCCTCCACTTT
. once TRBJ2-7 TRBV2 CASSVVDEQYF TGTGCCAGCAGTGTGGTCGACGAGCAGTACTTC
. . TRBJ2-7 TRBV6-5 CASSYSIWGKDEQYF TGTGCCAGCAGTTACTCGATCTGGGGGAAGGACGAGCAGTACTTC
. . TRBJ2-7 TRBV19 CASSSRGGGQRSRRRYF TGTGCCAGTAGCTCCCGAGGAGGGGGACAGCGAAGCAGACGGCGGTACTTC
. few TRBJ1-5 TRBV6-6 CASRGTDDNQPQHF TGTGCCAGCAGGGGGACGGACGACAATCAGCCCCAGCATTTT
. . TRBJ1-1 TRBV5-6 CASSVGPRMNTEAFF TGTGCCAGCAGCGTAGGACCGAGAATGAACACTGAAGCTTTCTTT
. . TRBJ1-1 TRBV7-2 CASSPLAEAFF TGTGCCAGCAGCCCCCTGGCTGAAGCTTTCTTT
. . TRBJ2-1 TRBV5-1 CASSQGGAGEQFF TGCGCCAGCAGCCAGGGGGGGGCTGGTGAGCAGTTCTTC
. many TRBJ1-2 TRBV19 CATTGNYGYTF TGTGCCACCACAGGGAACTATGGCTACACCTTC
. once TRBJ2-7 TRBV7-2 CASSLDRFYEQYF TGTGCCAGCAGCTTAGACAGATTTTACGAGCAGTACTTC
. once TRBJ2-1 TRBV15 CATEFSDYNEQFF TGTGCCACCGAGTTCAGTGACTACAATGAGCAGTTCTTC
TRBD2 . TRBJ2-7 TRBV13 CASSLAIAAGGPFSEQYF TGTGCCAGCAGCTTGGCGATTGCGGCGGGGGGGCCATTTAGCGAGCAGTACTTC
. . TRBJ1-1 TRBV25-1 CASSAPGRANTEAFF TGTGCCAGCAGCGCTCCGGGACGGGCGAACACTGAAGCTTTCTTT
TRBD1 . TRBJ1-1 TRBV29-1 CSARRGTGISEAFF TGCAGCGCTCGCCGGGGGACAGGGATCAGTGAAGCTTTCTTT
. . TRBJ2-3 TRBV29-1 CSVGWQDTQYF TGCAGCGTTGGGTGGCAAGATACGCAGTATTTT
. . TRBJ1-1 TRBV9 CASSARNTEAFF TGTGCCAGCAGTGCGAGGAACACTGAAGCTTTCTTT
. . TRBJ1-2 TRBV6-5 CASSYRDNYGYTF TGTGCCAGCAGCTACAGGGATAACTATGGCTACACCTTC
TRBD2 . TRBJ2-2 TRBV19 CASSMFGGGDTGELFF TGTGCCAGTAGTATGTTTGGCGGGGGGGACACCGGGGAGCTGTTTTTT
. few TRBJ1-2 TRBV30 CAWSEGNYGYTF TGTGCCTGGAGTGAGGGGAACTATGGCTACACCTTC
. . TRBJ1-1 TRBV6-5 CASSYSTTNTEAFF TGTGCCAGCAGTTACTCGACCACCAACACTGAAGCTTTCTTT
. . TRBJ2-7 TRBV7-9 CASSPRHSYEQYF TGTGCCAGCAGCCCGAGGCACTCCTACGAGCAGTACTTC
. few TRBJ1-6 TRBV4-2 CASSPNPGQPNSPLHF TGTGCCAGCAGCCCGAATCCAGGACAGCCTAATTCACCCCTCCACTTT
. once TRBJ1-3 TRBV7-9 CATPADNSGNTIYF TGTGCCACCCCGGCGGACAACTCTGGAAACACCATATATTTT
TRBD1 . TRBJ1-1 TRBV5-1 CASSFGQGVTEAFF TGCGCCAGCAGCTTCGGACAGGGGGTCACTGAAGCTTTCTTT
. . TRBJ2-5 TRBV15 CATSREIWETQYF TGTGCCACCAGCAGAGAAATCTGGGAGACCCAGTACTTC
. once TRBJ2-5 TRBV19 CASSIGGPAEETQYF TGTGCCAGTAGTATAGGGGGCCCGGCCGAAGAGACCCAGTACTTC
. . TRBJ1-6 TRBV7-8 CASSSVEGNSPLHF TGTGCCAGCAGCTCAGTGGAGGGAAATTCACCCCTCCACTTT
TRBD2 . TRBJ2-3 TRBV10-3 CAITGTSGEPSTDTQYF TGTGCCATCACCGGGACTAGCGGGGAACCTAGCACAGATACGCAGTATTTT
. . TRBJ1-2 TRBV5-5 CASSRARTGSDYGYTF TGTGCCAGCAGCCGGGCCCGCACAGGGTCCGACTATGGCTACACCTTC
. . TRBJ2-5 TRBV30 CAGSGGAGETQYF TGTGCCGGTAGTGGGGGGGCAGGAGAGACCCAGTACTTC
TRBD2 . TRBJ2-3 TRBV9 CASSVGSGGAPDTQYF TGTGCCAGCAGCGTAGGTAGCGGGGGGGCTCCAGATACGCAGTATTTT
TRBD1 . TRBJ1-1 TRBV2 CASNPAGGTEAFF TGTGCCAGCAACCCTGCAGGGGGGACTGAAGCTTTCTTT
TRBD1 . TRBJ2-1 TRBV4-2 CASSQKPDRVEFF TGTGCCAGCAGCCAAAAACCTGACAGGGTAGAGTTCTTC
. . TRBJ1-2 TRBV21-1 CASSGDLNYGYTF TGTGCCAGCAGCGGGGATCTTAACTATGGCTACACCTTC
. . TRBJ2-7 TRBV7-6 CASSLGQGGYEQYF TGTGCCAGCAGCTTGGGGCAGGGGGGCTACGAGCAGTACTTC
. . TRBJ2-7 TRBV7-9 CASSPPGQSVAEQYF TGTGCCAGCAGCCCACCAGGACAGTCAGTAGCCGAGCAGTACTTC
. . TRBJ1-4 TRBV2 CASTLLGPGANEKLFF TGTGCCAGCACCCTCCTCGGACCAGGGGCTAATGAAAAACTGTTTTTT
. . TRBJ1-1 TRBV19 CASSTQVNTEAFF TGTGCCAGTAGTACGCAGGTGAACACTGAAGCTTTCTTT
TRBD1 . TRBJ1-6 TRBV19 CASSDRGGSPLHF TGTGCCAGTAGTGACAGGGGAGGTTCACCCCTCCACTTT
. . TRBJ1-1 TRBV7-9 CASSFGRSMNTEAFF TGTGCCAGCAGCTTCGGAAGATCGATGAACACTGAAGCTTTCTTT
. . TRBJ2-7 TRBV7-2 CASSLHSSYEQYF TGTGCCAGCAGCTTACACAGCTCCTACGAGCAGTACTTC
TRBD1 . TRBJ2-7 TRBV11-1 CASSSRGQGSREQYF TGTGCCAGCAGCTCCCGGGGACAGGGTAGTCGCGAGCAGTACTTC
. . TRBJ2-1 TRBV5-4 CASSLRGGAYNEQFF TGTGCCAGCAGCTTGAGGGGGGGCGCGTACAATGAGCAGTTCTTC
TRBD1 . TRBJ1-2 TRBV7-9 CASSLGGDRGLYGYTF TGTGCCAGCAGCTTAGGGGGAGACAGGGGGCTCTATGGCTACACCTTC
TRBD1 . TRBJ2-7 TRBV19 CASSMGRDSRYEQYF TGTGCCAGTAGTATGGGCCGGGACAGTCGCTACGAGCAGTACTTC
TRBD1 few TRBJ1-6 TRBV11-2 CASSKGQPGYSPLHF TGTGCCAGCAGCAAGGGACAGCCGGGTTATTCACCCCTCCACTTT
TRBD1 . TRBJ2-2 TRBV5-5 CASSKGQGGSSTGELFF TGTGCCAGCAGCAAGGGACAGGGGGGTTCTAGTACCGGGGAGCTGTTTTTT
. . TRBJ1-5 TRBV5-1 CASSLSGDQPQHF TGCGCCAGCAGCTTATCCGGGGATCAGCCCCAGCATTTT
. . TRBJ1-1 TRBV9 CASSEIRGYDTEAFF TGTGCCAGCAGCGAGATTAGAGGGTACGACACTGAAGCTTTCTTT